This passage covers 27 T cell receptor beta chains from one sample sequenced in a study of OX40 agonist ivuxolimab in advanced cancers. Measured with immunoSEQ multiplex PCR; TCRdb has only the in-frame clones, and not every one. The sample lists some 74,000 clones, around 80% seen once, with approximately 5% in the top ten. The material sequenced was CD4+ or CD8+ T cells sorted from blood, taken in a trial of the OX40 agonist ivuxolimab. Source of these receptors: an adult with an advanced solid tumor such as melanoma, head and neck, liver or kidney cancer.

The V gene is TRBV15, the J gene TRBJ2-3; possible D gene TRBD2, 5 bases. The germline CDR1 and CDR2 sequences are LNHNV and YYDKDF (reference sequence). CDR3 length equals 13 residues. The V and J ends lost 5 bases and 2 bases respectively, with 8 bases between them. This CDR3 reads CATSRDYTDTQYF. The CDR3 coding sequence is TGTGCCACCAGCCGGGATTACACAGATACGCAGTATTTT.

V gene TRBV29-1 combines with J gene TRBJ2-5; 10 positions agree with TRBD2. The CDR3 is 14 residues long. The trim removed 5 bases at V and 2 bases at J, leaving 5 bases unmatched. CDR1 and CDR2 (germline): SQVTM, ANQGSEA. CDR3 protein: CSVCPTSGQETQYF. The DNA of the CDR3 is TGCAGCGTTTGCCCGACTAGCGGGCAAGAGACCCAGTACTTC.

The rearrangement uses TRBV7-9 and TRBJ1-3; D might be TRBD1 (5 bases). Trimming pared 1 base from V and 1 base from J, leaving 11 bases between. Germline CDR1 and CDR2: SEHNR and FQNEAQ (reference sequence). This CDR3 region has 16 residues. CDR3 bases: TGTGCCAGCAGCTTAGAGGCCACAGGTTCTGGAAACACCATATATTTT. Its translation is CASSLEATGSGNTIYF.

The rearrangement joins TRBV29-1 to TRBJ2-3; D is unclear. The length of the CDR3 is 12 residues. Germline CDR1 reads SQVTM; CDR2 reads ANQGSEA. Trimming stripped 6 bases from V and 13 bases from J, with 20 bases between. CDR3 DNA: TGCAGCGTCAGAGATCGACTGGCAAAGGAGTATTTT. It specifies CSVRDRLAKEYF.

The count of this clone is one. The chain uses TRBV29-1 and TRBJ1-4; D is ambiguous. Germline lookup yields CDR1 SQVTM and CDR2 ANQGSEA. The CDR3 is 11 amino acids. Trimming left V 4 bases short and J 8 bases short, with 8 bases between. CDR3 DNA: TGCAGCGTTGGAGGTGAGGAAAAACTGTTTTTT. Protein sequence: CSVGGEEKLFF.

V and J are TRBV5-1 and TRBJ1-4; D possibly corresponds to TRBD1 (6 bases). The germline V and J ends were trimmed by 0 bases and 11 bases, with 17 bases remaining between them. CDR3 size: 15 residues. Germline values: CDR1 SGHRS, CDR2 YFSETQ. The CDR3 protein is CASSLATGTVRKLFF. CDR3 nucleotide sequence: TGCGCCAGCAGCTTGGCGACAGGCACGGTGAGGAAACTGTTTTTT.

This chain joins TRBV7-2 and TRBJ2-7; D unclear. The germline V and J ends were trimmed by 4 bases and 3 bases, with 13 bases remaining between them. The CDR3 has 14 residues. CDR1 and CDR2 from the germline V gene are SGHTA and FQGNSA. This CDR3 is CASSSDPNVYEQYF. The CDR3 region has the DNA TGTGCCAGCAGCTCCGACCCCAACGTCTACGAGCAGTACTTC.

The chain joins TRBV9 to TRBJ2-1; 10 bases map to TRBD2. From germline, CDR1 is SGDLS and CDR2 YYNGEE. The ends lost 0 bases at V and 6 bases at J; junction bases unmatched: 3. This CDR3 has 15 amino acids. CDR3 sequence: CASSVGGTSVNEQFF. In DNA form, the CDR3 reads TGTGCCAGCAGCGTAGGCGGGACTAGCGTCAATGAGCAGTTCTTC.

The chain is built from TRBV6-6 and TRBJ1-2; 7 nucleotides align to TRBD1. Per germline, CDR1 MNHNY and CDR2 SVGAGI (reference sequence). With 6 bases clipped from V and 7 bases from J, the junction kept 11 bases outside the gene matches. The CDR3 is 14 amino acids. The CDR3 region is CASSPNRGASGYTF. The CDR3 DNA reads as TGTGCCAGCAGCCCCAACAGGGGTGCGAGTGGCTACACCTTC.

This clone has only a few counts. V usage is TRBV28 and J usage is TRBJ1-2; a possible D gene is TRBD1 (5 bases). The germline V gene encodes CDR1 MDHEN and CDR2 SYDVKM. The CDR3 length is 16 residues. Trimming took off 8 bases at V and 4 bases at J, with 23 bases between the two ends. The CDR3 spells CASRRGTLGLGYGYTF. The CDR3 nucleotides are TGTGCCAGCCGGAGGGGAACTCTTGGACTGGGCTATGGCTACACCTTC.

V and J are TRBV7-2 and TRBJ2-1; 9 bases fit TRBD2. The J segment lost 4 bases and the V segment lost 4 bases, leaving 5 bases of the junction unmatched. Germline CDR1 SGHTA, CDR2 FQGNSA. The CDR3 runs 15 residues. This CDR3 reads CASSSAGGQYNEQFF. Written as DNA, the CDR3 is TGTGCCAGCAGCTCAGCGGGGGGACAGTACAATGAGCAGTTCTTC.

This clone was seen just once. The V gene is TRBV5-1, the J gene TRBJ2-1, with TRBD1 identical over 9 bases. CDR3 length equals 14 residues. CDR1 and CDR2 (germline): SGHRS, YFSETQ. The V segment lost 2 bases and the J segment 9 bases; nucleotides outside the gene matches: 6. The CDR3 protein is CASSLPGTGSEQFF. The CDR3 DNA reads as TGCGCCAGCAGCTTACCCGGGACAGGGAGTGAGCAGTTCTTC.

V gene TRBV18 combines with J gene TRBJ2-7; 10 bases match TRBD1. This CDR3 region has 15 residues. Losses at the gene ends were 5 bases for V and 3 bases for J; bases not matched to a gene: 7. The V gene's germline CDR1 is KGHSH and CDR2 LQKENI. CDR3 in amino acids: CASSRAGTGVYEQYF. The DNA of the CDR3 is TGTGCCAGCTCAAGGGCCGGGACAGGGGTCTACGAGCAGTACTTC.

The V gene is TRBV25-1, the J gene TRBJ2-3, with 8 bases that match TRBD1. Germline values: CDR1 MGHDK, CDR2 SYGVNS. The CDR3 consists of 15 residues. V shed 3 bases and J 2 bases; nucleotides not matched to a gene: 4. DNA of the CDR3: TGTGCCAGCAGTGAGGGACAGGTATACACAGATACGCAGTATTTT. This codes for CASSEGQVYTDTQYF.

The chain carries TRBV7-2 and TRBJ2-1; D gene uncertain. Germline lookup yields CDR1 SGHTA and CDR2 FQGNSA. This CDR3 has 15 residues. The ends were cut back, 4 bases at V and 3 bases at J, with 13 bases in the middle. CDR3 sequence reads: CASSSQAGLYNEQFF. CDR3 DNA: TGTGCCAGCAGCTCCCAGGCCGGGCTCTACAATGAGCAGTTCTTC.

J is TRBJ1-2 and V is TRBV7-2; 10 positions agree with TRBD1. Germline lookup yields CDR1 SGHTA and CDR2 FQGNSA. This CDR3 is built from 14 residues. Losses at the gene ends were 3 bases for V and 5 bases for J; bases not matched to a gene: 3. This CDR3 is CASSFDRGQYGYTF. In DNA form, the CDR3 reads TGTGCCAGCAGCTTCGACAGGGGGCAGTATGGCTACACCTTC.

The chain recombines TRBV28 with TRBJ2-7; TRBD1 matches at 9 bases. CDR3 size: 18 residues. Germline V lookup: CDR1 MDHEN, CDR2 SYDVKM. J was trimmed by 5 bases and V by 2 bases; bases with no gene match: 16. This CDR3 is CASSLTLPGTGYIHEQYF. DNA of the CDR3: TGTGCCAGCAGTTTAACGCTCCCGGGGACAGGGTATATCCACGAGCAGTACTTC.

The chain is built from TRBV10-3 and TRBJ1-5; TRBD1 is a possible D gene (5 bases). V shed 11 bases and J shed 1 base, with 15 bases lying between them. Germline V gene data show CDR1 as ENHRY and CDR2 as SYGVKD. This CDR3 has 14 residues. The CDR3 coding sequence is TGTGCCTCCGGCCCTGAGGGGAGCAATCAGCCCCAGCATTTT. This translates into CASGPEGSNQPQHF.

This chain uses TRBV4-3 with TRBJ2-2; 7 positions match TRBD2. The CDR3 is 17 amino acids. In germline, CDR1 is LGHNA, CDR2 YSLEER. With 0 bases clipped from V and 5 bases from J, the junction kept 9 bases outside the gene matches. The CDR3 sequence is CASSQDGYGGGTGELFF. The CDR3 coding sequence is TGCGCCAGCAGCCAAGACGGGTACGGCGGGGGAACCGGGGAGCTGTTTTTT.

The V and J genes are TRBV28 and TRBJ2-3; the match to TRBD2 covers 7 bases. CDR3 length: 17 amino acids. The V gene end was trimmed by 5 bases and the J gene end by 2 bases; junction bases not matched to a gene: 13. Germline loops: CDR1 MDHEN, CDR2 SYDVKM. The CDR3 here is CASSMISPGRNTDTQYF. DNA for the CDR3: TGTGCCAGCAGTATGATATCCCCCGGGAGGAACACAGATACGCAGTATTTT. The full variable domain, its missing parts supplied by reference TRBV28 and TRBJ2-3, is DVKVTQSSRYLVKRTGEKVFLECVQDMDHENMFWYRQDPGLGLRLIYFSYDVKMKEKGDIPEGYSVSREKKERFSLILESASTNQTSMYLCASSMISPGRNTDTQYFGPGTRLTVL.

The genes are TRBV2 and TRBJ1-6; D is possibly TRBD1 (5 bases). Germline CDR1 and CDR2: SNHLY and FYNNEI. With 2 bases removed from V and 7 bases from J, the gap between germline ends came to 12 bases. The CDR3 spans 15 residues. Written as DNA, the CDR3 is TGTGCCAGCAGTGAATTCGAGACAGCAAATTCACCCCTCCACTTT. This encodes CASSEFETANSPLHF. The full variable domain, in which reference TRBV2 and TRBJ1-6 provide the parts outside the CDR3, is EPEVTQTPSHQVTQMGQEVILRCVPISNHLYFYWYRQILGQKVEFLVSFYNNEISEKSEIFDDQFSVERPDGSNFTLKIRSTKLEDSAMYFCASSEFETANSPLHFGNGTRLTVT.

The chain carries TRBV5-3 and TRBJ2-2, with D tentatively TRBD1 (6 bases). Being an ORF, TRBV5-3 has a function that is uncertain. Trimming left V 4 bases short and J 3 bases short, with 19 bases between. The CDR3 length is 17 residues. CDR3 DNA: TGTGCCAGAAGCCTCAAAGGGGGAGCGGCTCACACCGGGGAGCTGTTTTTT. Its translation is CARSLKGGAAHTGELFF.

This rearrangement joins TRBV18 to TRBJ1-3; TRBD1 is a possible D gene (5 bases). Germline assignment: CDR1 KGHSH and CDR2 LQKENI. V gave up 2 bases and J gave up 3 bases, with 8 bases separating them. CDR3 length: 14 amino acids. The CDR3 DNA is TGTGCCAGCTCACCATCAGGGCTTGGAAACACCATATATTTT. It is translated as CASSPSGLGNTIYF.

The CDR3 coding sequence is TGTGCCAGCAGCTTGGGCCGGAACACAGATACGCAGTATTTT. Translated: CASSLGRNTDTQYF. J is TRBJ2-3 and V is TRBV5-4; the D is unclear. Trimming left V 0 bases short and J 2 bases short, with 7 bases between. This CDR3 is 14 amino acids long. Germline values: CDR1 SGHNT, CDR2 YYREEE (reference sequence).

This clone turned up a few times. The CDR3 here is CASSLEQGYEQYF. The CDR3 coding sequence is TGTGCCAGCAGCTTAGAACAGGGCTACGAGCAGTACTTC. The genes are TRBV7-9 and TRBJ2-7; D perhaps matches TRBD1 (6 bases). The CDR3 is 13 residues long. The germline V gene encodes CDR1 SEHNR and CDR2 FQNEAQ (reference sequence). V lost 1 base and J lost 3, with 7 bases in between.

The V and J genes are TRBV6-1 and TRBJ2-7; D is uncertain. Germline V gene sequence: CDR1 MNHNS, CDR2 SASEGT. The ends were cut back, 3 bases at V and 3 bases at J, with 6 bases in the middle. This CDR3 contains 12 residues. The CDR3 sequence: CASSESIYEQYF. In nucleotides, the CDR3 is TGTGCCAGCAGTGAGTCTATCTACGAGCAGTACTTC.

J is TRBJ1-6 and V is TRBV10-3; no firm D call. From germline, CDR1 is ENHRY and CDR2 SYGVKD. The CDR3 runs to 12 residues. The V end lost 8 bases, the J end lost 7 bases, and 9 bases lay between the germline ends. The chain's CDR3 is CAIGTANSPLHF. CDR3 in DNA: TGTGCCATCGGCACGGCCAATTCACCCCTCCACTTT.